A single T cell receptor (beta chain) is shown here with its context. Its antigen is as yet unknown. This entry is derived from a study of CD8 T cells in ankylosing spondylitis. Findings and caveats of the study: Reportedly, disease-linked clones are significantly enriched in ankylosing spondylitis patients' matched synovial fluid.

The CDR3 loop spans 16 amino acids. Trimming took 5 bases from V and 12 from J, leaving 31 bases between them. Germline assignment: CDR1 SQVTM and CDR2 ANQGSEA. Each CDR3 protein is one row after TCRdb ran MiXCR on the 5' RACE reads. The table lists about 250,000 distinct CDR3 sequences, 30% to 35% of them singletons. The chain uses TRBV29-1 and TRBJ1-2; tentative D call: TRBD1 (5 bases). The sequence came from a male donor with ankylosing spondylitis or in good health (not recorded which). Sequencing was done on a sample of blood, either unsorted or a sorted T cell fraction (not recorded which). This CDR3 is CSVSSVRGITDSNHTF. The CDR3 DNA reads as TGCAGCGTTTCCTCGGTTCGGGGGATAACAGACAGCAATCACACCTTC.